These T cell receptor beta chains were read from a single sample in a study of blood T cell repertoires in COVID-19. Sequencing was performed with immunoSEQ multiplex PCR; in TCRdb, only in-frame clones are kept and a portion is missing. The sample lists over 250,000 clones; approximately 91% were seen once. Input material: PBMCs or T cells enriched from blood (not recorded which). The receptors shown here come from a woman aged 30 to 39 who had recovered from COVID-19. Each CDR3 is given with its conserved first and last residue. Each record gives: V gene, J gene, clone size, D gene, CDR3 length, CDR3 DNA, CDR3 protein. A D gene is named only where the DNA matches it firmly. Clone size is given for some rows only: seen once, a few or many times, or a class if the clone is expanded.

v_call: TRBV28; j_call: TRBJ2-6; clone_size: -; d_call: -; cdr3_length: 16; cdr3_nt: TGTGCCAGCAGTGGAAGGGGTTGGCGGGGGGCCAACGTCCTGACTTTC; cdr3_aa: CASSGRGWRGANVLTF
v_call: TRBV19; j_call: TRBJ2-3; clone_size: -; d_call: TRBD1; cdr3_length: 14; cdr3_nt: TGTGCCACTCGGACAGGGATGAGCACAGATACGCAGTATTTT; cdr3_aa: CATRTGMSTDTQYF
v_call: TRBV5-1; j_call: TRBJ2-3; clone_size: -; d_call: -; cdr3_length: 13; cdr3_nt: TGCGCCAGCAGCGGGGGGGCGGGGGATACGCAGTATTTT; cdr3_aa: CASSGGAGDTQYF
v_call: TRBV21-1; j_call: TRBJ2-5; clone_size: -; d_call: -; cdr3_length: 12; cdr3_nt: TGTGCCAGCAGCAAAATCAGGGAGACCCAGTACTTC; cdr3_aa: CASSKIRETQYF
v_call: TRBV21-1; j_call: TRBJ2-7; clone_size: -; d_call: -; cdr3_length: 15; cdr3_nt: TGTGCCAGCAGCTATCTAGCGGGAGGGCCCTACGAGCAGTACTTC; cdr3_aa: CASSYLAGGPYEQYF
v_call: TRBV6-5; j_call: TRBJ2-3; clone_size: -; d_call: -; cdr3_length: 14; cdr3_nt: TGTGCCAGCAGGACAGAATTTTCCCAAGATACGCAGTATTTT; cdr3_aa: CASRTEFSQDTQYF
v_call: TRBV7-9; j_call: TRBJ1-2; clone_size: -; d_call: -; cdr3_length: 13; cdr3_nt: TGTGCCAGCAGCTTGGTACAGGCAGATGGCTACACCTTC; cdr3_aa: CASSLVQADGYTF
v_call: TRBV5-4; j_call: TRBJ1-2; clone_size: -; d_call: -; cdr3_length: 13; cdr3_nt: TGTGCCAGCAGCCCAGGTCGCAACTATGGCTACACCTTC; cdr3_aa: CASSPGRNYGYTF
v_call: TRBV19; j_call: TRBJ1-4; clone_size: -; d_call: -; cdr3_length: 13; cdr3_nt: TGTGCCAGTAGTATCGTGACAGTTGAAAAACTGTTTTTT; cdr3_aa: CASSIVTVEKLFF
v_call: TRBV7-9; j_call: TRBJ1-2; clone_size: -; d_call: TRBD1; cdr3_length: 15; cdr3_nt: TGTGCCAGCAGCTCGGGACAGGGGGGGTACTATGGCTACACCTTC; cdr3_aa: CASSSGQGGYYGYTF
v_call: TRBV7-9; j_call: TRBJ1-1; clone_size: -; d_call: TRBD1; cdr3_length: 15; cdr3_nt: TGTGCCAGCAGCTTGGGACAGGGGATGAGGACTGAAGCTTTCTTT; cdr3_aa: CASSLGQGMRTEAFF
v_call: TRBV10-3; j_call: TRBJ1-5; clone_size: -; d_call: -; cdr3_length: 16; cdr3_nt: TGTGCCATCAGTGAGTGGGGAGGGCAGAAAAATCAGCCCCAGCATTTT; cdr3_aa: CAISEWGGQKNQPQHF
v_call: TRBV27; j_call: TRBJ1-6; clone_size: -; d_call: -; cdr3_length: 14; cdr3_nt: TGTGCCAGCAGCTCCCCGGGGTATAATTCACCCCTCCACTTT; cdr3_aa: CASSSPGYNSPLHF
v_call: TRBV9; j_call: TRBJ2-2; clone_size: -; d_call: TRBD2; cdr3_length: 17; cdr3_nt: TGTGCCAGCAGCGTAGCTCCGGGGGGGCTTACGGCCGGGGAGCTGTTTTTT; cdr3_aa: CASSVAPGGLTAGELFF
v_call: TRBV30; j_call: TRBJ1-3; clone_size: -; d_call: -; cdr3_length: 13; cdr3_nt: TGTGCCTGGACAGGGAACTCTGGAAACACCATATATTTT; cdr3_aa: CAWTGNSGNTIYF
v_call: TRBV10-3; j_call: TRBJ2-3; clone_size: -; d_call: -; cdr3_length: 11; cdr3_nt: TGTGCCATCAGACTAGCAGATACGCAGTATTTT; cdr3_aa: CAIRLADTQYF
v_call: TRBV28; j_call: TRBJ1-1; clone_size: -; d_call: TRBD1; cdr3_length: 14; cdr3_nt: TGTGCCAGCAGTTTGTACGGACAGGGGCCTGAAGCTTTCTTT; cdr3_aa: CASSLYGQGPEAFF
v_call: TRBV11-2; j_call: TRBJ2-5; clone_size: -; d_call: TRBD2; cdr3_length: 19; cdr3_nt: TGTGCCAGCAGCTTAGAGGCTAGCGGGACCCTCCTTGGGGGAGAGACCCAGTACTTC; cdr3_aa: CASSLEASGTLLGGETQYF
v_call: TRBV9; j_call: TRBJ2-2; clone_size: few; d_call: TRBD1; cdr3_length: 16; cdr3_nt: TGTGCCAGCAGCGTAAGGGGACAGGGGGTTCCCGGGGAGCTGTTTTTT; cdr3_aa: CASSVRGQGVPGELFF
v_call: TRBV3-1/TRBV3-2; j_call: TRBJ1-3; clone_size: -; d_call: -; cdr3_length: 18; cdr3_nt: TGTGCCAGCAGCCAAGCGGTTAATGGAGGCATCTTCGGAAACACCATATATTTT; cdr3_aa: CASSQAVNGGIFGNTIYF
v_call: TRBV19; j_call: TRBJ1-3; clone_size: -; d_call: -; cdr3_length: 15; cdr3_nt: TGTGCCAGTAGTACGGACAGAAGCTCTGGAAACACCATATATTTT; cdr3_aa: CASSTDRSSGNTIYF
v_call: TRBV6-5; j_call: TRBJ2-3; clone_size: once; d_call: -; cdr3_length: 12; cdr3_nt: TGTGCCAGCAGTTACGGGCCAGATACGCAGTATTTT; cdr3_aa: CASSYGPDTQYF
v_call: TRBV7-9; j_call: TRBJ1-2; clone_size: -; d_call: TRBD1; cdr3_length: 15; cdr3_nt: TGTGCCAGCAGCTCCCCGACAGGGGGAAGCTATGGCTACACCTTC; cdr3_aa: CASSSPTGGSYGYTF
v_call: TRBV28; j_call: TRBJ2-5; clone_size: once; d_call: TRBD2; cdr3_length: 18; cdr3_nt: TGTGCCAGCAGTCCACCGGGACTAGCGGGGCGTAGACAAGAGACCCAGTACTTC; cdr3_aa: CASSPPGLAGRRQETQYF
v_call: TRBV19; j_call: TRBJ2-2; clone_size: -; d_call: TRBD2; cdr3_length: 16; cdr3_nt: TGTGCCAGTAGTGATGAGCTAGCGGGATGGACCGGGGAGCTGTTTTTT; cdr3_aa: CASSDELAGWTGELFF
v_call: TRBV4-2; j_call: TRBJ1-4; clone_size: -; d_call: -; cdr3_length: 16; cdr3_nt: TGTGCCAGCAGCCAAGAAGAGGGAGGGGATAATGAAAAACTGTTTTTT; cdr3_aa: CASSQEEGGDNEKLFF
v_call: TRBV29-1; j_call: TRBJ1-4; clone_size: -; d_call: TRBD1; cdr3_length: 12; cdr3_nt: TGCAGCGTTGTCGGACAGGGCGAAAAACTGTTTTTT; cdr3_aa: CSVVGQGEKLFF
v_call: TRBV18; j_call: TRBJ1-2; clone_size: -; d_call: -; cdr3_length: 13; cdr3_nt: TGTGCCAGTTCACCTCCCGGGGTGCCCGGCTACACCTTC; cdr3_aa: CASSPPGVPGYTF
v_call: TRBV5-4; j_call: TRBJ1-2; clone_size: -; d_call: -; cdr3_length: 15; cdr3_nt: TGTGCCAGCAGCTTGATAGGGGCGCAGGACTATGGCTACACCTTC; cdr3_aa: CASSLIGAQDYGYTF
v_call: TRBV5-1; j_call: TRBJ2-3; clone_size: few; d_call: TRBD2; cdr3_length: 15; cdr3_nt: TGCGCCAGCAGCTTGGGACTAGCGGGGGGAGATACGCAGTATTTT; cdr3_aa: CASSLGLAGGDTQYF
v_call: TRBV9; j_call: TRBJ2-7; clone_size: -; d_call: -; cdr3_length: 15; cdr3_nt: TGTGCCAGCAGCGTAGCTGAGAGACAGCCCTACGAGCAGTACTTC; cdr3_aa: CASSVAERQPYEQYF
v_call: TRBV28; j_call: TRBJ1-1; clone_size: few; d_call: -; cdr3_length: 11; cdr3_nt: TGTGCCAGCAGTTTCGGTACTGAAGCTTTCTTT; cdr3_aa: CASSFGTEAFF
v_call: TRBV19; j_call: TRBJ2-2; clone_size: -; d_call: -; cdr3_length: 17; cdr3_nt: TGTGCCAGTAGTACCCTCCTCGCAGGGACGAACACCGGGGAGCTGTTTTTT; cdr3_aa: CASSTLLAGTNTGELFF
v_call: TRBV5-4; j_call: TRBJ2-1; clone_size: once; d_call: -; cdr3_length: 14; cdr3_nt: TGTGCCAGCAGCTTGGATAGCACTGTCGATGAGCAGTTCTTC; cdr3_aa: CASSLDSTVDEQFF
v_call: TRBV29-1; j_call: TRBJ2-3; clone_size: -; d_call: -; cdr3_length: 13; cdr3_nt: TGCAGCGTCAGGACAGCTAGCACAGATACGCAGTATTTT; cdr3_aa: CSVRTASTDTQYF
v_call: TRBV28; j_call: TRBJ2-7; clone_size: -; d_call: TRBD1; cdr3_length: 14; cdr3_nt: TGTGCCAGCAGAAGAATCGGGACAGGGGGCGAGCAGTACTTC; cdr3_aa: CASRRIGTGGEQYF
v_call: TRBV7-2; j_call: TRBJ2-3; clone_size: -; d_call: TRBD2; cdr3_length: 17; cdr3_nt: TGTGCCAGCAGCTTAGCTGGGACTAGCGGGCCAACAGATACGCAGTATTTT; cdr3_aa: CASSLAGTSGPTDTQYF
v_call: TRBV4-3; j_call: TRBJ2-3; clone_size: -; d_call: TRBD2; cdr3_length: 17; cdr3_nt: TGCGCCAGCAGCCCCCACCCCCTAGCGGGGGGGACAGATACGCAGTATTTT; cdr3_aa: CASSPHPLAGGTDTQYF
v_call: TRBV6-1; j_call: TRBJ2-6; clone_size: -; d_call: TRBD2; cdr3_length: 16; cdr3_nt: TGTGCCAGCAGTGACAGGACTAGCTCTGGGGCCAACGTCCTGACTTTC; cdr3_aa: CASSDRTSSGANVLTF
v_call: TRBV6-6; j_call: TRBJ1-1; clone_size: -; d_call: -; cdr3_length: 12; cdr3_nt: TGTGCCAGCAGGCCTCGTATAGCTGAAGCTTTCTTT; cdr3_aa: CASRPRIAEAFF
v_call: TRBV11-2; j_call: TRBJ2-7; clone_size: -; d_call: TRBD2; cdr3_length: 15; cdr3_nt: TGTGCCAGCAGCCTAGCGGGGGGGGCTCTTTACGAGCAGTACTTC; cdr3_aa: CASSLAGGALYEQYF
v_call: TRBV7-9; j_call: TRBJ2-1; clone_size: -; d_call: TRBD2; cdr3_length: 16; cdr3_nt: TGTGCCAGCAGCCTATCACTAGCGGGGTCCTACAATGAGCAGTTCTTC; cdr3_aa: CASSLSLAGSYNEQFF
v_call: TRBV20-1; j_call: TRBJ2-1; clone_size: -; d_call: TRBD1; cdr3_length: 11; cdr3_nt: TGCAGTGCGTACAGGGGCAATGAGCAGTTCTTC; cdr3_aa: CSAYRGNEQFF
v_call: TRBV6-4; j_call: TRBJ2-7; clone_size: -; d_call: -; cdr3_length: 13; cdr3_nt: TGTGCCAGCAGCCTTCAACCGGGGTTCGAGCAGTACTTC; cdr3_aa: CASSLQPGFEQYF
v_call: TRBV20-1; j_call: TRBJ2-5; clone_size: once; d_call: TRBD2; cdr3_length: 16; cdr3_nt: TGCAGTGCTAGTCCAGGCGCGGCGGGAGTCGGTGAGACCCAGTACTTC; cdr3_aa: CSASPGAAGVGETQYF
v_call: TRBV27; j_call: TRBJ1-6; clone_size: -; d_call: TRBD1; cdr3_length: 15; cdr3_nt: TGTGCCAGCAGACCCACCGGGACAGGGAGTTCACCCCTCCACTTT; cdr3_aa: CASRPTGTGSSPLHF
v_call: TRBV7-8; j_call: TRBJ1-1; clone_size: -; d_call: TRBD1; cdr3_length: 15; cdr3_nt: TGTGCCAGCAACAAACTAAGACAGGGGCTGACTGAAGCTTTCTTT; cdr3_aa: CASNKLRQGLTEAFF
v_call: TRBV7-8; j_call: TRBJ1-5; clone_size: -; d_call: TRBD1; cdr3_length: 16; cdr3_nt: TGTGCCAGCAGCTTAGGCGGGACAGCACTATATCAGCCCCAGCATTTT; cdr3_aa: CASSLGGTALYQPQHF
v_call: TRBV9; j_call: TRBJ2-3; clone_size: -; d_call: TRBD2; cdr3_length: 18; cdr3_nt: TGTGCCAGCAGCCCGAGACTAGCGGAGCGGCCTAGCACAGATACGCAGTATTTT; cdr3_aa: CASSPRLAERPSTDTQYF
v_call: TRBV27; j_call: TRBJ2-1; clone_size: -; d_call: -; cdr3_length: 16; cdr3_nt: TGTGCCAGCGTGAGCCCGGCTAGCCGGGGGTACAATGAGCAGTTCTTC; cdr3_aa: CASVSPASRGYNEQFF
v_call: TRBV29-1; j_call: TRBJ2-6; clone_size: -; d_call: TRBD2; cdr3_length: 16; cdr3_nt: TGCAGCGTTGACTTCGGCGGGAGGCCTGGGGCCAACGTCCTGACTTTC; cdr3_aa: CSVDFGGRPGANVLTF
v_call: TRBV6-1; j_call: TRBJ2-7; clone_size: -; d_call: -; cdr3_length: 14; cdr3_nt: TGTGCCAGCAGTGAACGTTTTAGCTCCTACGAGCAGTACTTC; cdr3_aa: CASSERFSSYEQYF
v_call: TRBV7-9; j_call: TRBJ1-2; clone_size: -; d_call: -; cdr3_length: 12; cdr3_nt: TGTGCCAGCAGCCCCCTAGGCAGAGGCTACACCTTC; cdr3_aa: CASSPLGRGYTF
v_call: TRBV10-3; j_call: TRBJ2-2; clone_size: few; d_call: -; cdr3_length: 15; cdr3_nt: TGTGCCATCAGTCGCCAGGACAGGAACACCGGGGAGCTGTTTTTT; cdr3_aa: CAISRQDRNTGELFF
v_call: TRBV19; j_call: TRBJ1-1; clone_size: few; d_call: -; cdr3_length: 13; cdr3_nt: TGTGCCAGCCAAGGACAGAGGTACACTGAAGCTTTCTTT; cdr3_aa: CASQGQRYTEAFF
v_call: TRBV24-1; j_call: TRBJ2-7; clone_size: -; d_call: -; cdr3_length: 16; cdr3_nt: TGTGCCACCAGGAAGACCCAGGTGCCCACTCACTACGAGCAGTACTTC; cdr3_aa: CATRKTQVPTHYEQYF
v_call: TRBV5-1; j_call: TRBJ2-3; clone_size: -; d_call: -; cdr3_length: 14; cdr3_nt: TGCGCCAGCAGCTGGAGTACGGCCACAGATACGCAGTATTTT; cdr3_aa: CASSWSTATDTQYF